This TCR beta chain derives from a study of Ad26.COV2.S vaccination and SARS-CoV-2 variants. Findings and caveats of the study: Spike-specific TCR breadth ran higher among vaccine recipients than placebo recipients. Comparable non-spike TCR breadth was observed in vaccine and placebo recipients.

Sequencing used immunoSEQ multiplex PCR; TCRdb keeps in-frame clones, though not all of them. The data contain about 350,000 clones, 92% of them singletons. Looked up from germline, CDR1 is LNHDA and CDR2 is SQIVND (reference sequence). The CDR3 consists of 12 residues. J gave up 8 bases and V 1 base, and 1 base lay outside the gene matches. With regard to this clone: Its target is not known.

The sample here was peripheral blood, taken after recovery from COVID-19. The receptor's source is a human donor who had recovered from COVID-19. The V gene is TRBV19, the J gene TRBJ1-2; 7 bases align to TRBD1. CDR3 sequence (DNA): TGTGCCAGTAGTATAGGGGACAGCGGCTACACCTTC. Amino acids: CASSIGDSGYTF.